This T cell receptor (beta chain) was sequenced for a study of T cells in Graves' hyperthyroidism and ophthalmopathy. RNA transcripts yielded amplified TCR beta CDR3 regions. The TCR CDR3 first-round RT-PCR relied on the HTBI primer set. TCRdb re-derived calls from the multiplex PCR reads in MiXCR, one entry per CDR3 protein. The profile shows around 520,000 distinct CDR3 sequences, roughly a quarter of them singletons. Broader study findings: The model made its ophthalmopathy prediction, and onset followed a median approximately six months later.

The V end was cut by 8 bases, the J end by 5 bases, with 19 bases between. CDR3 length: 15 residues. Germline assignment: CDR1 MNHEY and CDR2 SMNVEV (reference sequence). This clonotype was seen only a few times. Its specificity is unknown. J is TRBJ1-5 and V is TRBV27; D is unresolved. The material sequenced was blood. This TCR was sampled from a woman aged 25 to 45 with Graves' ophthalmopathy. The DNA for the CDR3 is TGTGCCAGCCTTTTACGCCAGAACGATCATCAGCCCCAGCATTTT. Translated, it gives CASLLRQNDHQPQHF.